This entry lists 15 T cell receptor beta chains sequenced from one sample in a study of monozygotic twins with inflammatory bowel disease. TCRdb processed the 5' RACE reads again and assigns one entry to each CDR3 protein, with no DNA. The table lists some 150,000 distinct CDR3 sequences. What was sequenced was blood. The origin of the receptors is a human donor with ulcerative colitis or Crohn's disease, or a healthy co-twin of an affected twin (not recorded which).

Here the CDR3 reads CASSIEARRTYNSPLHF. This chain links TRBV19 with TRBJ1-6. Germline CDR1 reads LNHDA; CDR2 reads SQIVND (reference sequence). The CDR3 is made up of 17 amino acids.

This chain links TRBV29-1 with TRBJ2-1; the D gene TCRdb calls, TRBD2, cannot be checked with no DNA. CDR1 and CDR2 from the germline V gene are SQVTM and ANQGSEA. The CDR3 has 14 amino acids. The chain's CDR3 is CSATSRALVNEQFF.

V is TRBV12-3 or TRBV12-4 and J is TRBJ1-5; TCRdb indicates TRBD1, and absent DNA this call remains unverified. The CDR3 has 14 amino acids. CDR3 sequence: CASSRGGASQPQHF.

This chain joins TRBV15 and TRBJ2-3; TCRdb returns TRBD1, unconfirmable since there is no DNA. The germline gives CDR1 LNHNV, CDR2 YYDKDF (reference sequence). This CDR3 comprises 15 residues. This chain's CDR3 is CATSSGGGITDTQYF. Combining the CDR3 with reference TRBV15 and TRBJ2-3 gives the whole variable domain DAMVIQNPRYQVTQFGKPVTLSCSQTLNHNVMYWYQQKSSQAPKLLFHYYDKDFNNEADTPDNFQSRRPNTSFCFLDIRSPGLGDTAMYLCATSSGGGITDTQYFGPGTRLTVL.

CDR3 region: CSVEGFRSRNEQFF. This rearrangement joins TRBV29-1 to TRBJ2-1. Germline V CDR1 and CDR2: SQVTM, ANQGSEA. The CDR3 is 14 residues long.

The gene calls are TRBV12-3 or TRBV12-4 and TRBJ2-2; absent DNA, TCRdb's TRBD1 call cannot be checked. The CDR3 contains 15 residues. The CDR3 protein is CASSLSTGHAGELFF.

This sequence joins TRBV5-1 and TRBJ2-1; absent DNA, TCRdb's TRBD2 call cannot be checked. CDR1 is SGHRS, CDR2 YFSETQ, per germline. This CDR3 is 14 amino acids long. The CDR3 protein is CASSDGLGSDEQFF.

The rearrangement links TRBV4-3 to TRBJ2-1; the TCRdb D gene call, TRBD2, has no DNA to confirm it. The V gene's germline CDR1 is LGHNA and CDR2 YSLEER. The CDR3 loop spans 16 amino acids. This CDR3 is CASSQAPAGGDNEQFF.

This sequence joins TRBV24-1 and TRBJ2-3; as DNA is missing, the TRBD2 call by TCRdb cannot be tested. The germline V gene has CDR1 KGHDR and CDR2 SFDVKD. This CDR3 region has 16 residues. This chain's CDR3 is CATSDLREGLTDTQYF.

This chain links TRBV7-2 with TRBJ1-5. CDR1 is SGHTA, CDR2 FQGNSA, per germline. The CDR3 totals 14 residues. CDR3 in amino acids: CASSKGGPNQPQHF. The variable domain in full, completed from reference TRBV7-2 and TRBJ1-5, reads GAGVSQSPSNKVTEKGKDVELRCDPISGHTALYWYRQSLGQGLEFLIYFQGNSAPDKSGLPSDRFSAERTGGSVSTLTIQRTQQEDSAVYLCASSKGGPNQPQHFGDGTRLSIL.

J is TRBJ2-4 and V is TRBV29-1. The CDR3 has 14 residues. Looked up from germline, CDR1 is SQVTM and CDR2 is ANQGSEA. The CDR3 here is CSVGTDGRKNIQYF.

The chain carries TRBV4-2 and TRBJ1-1; TCRdb lists TRBD1, though no DNA is available to test this call. The CDR3 is made up of 15 amino acids. Germline loops: CDR1 LGHNA, CDR2 YNFKEQ. This CDR3 reads CASSHGQGMSTEAFF.

This chain uses TRBV29-1 with TRBJ2-1; TCRdb reports TRBD1, a call that lacks DNA to check it against. CDR3 length: 12 residues. Germline CDR1 reads SQVTM; CDR2 reads ANQGSEA. CDR3 protein: CSVLRANNEQFF.

The V and J genes are TRBV6-6 and TRBJ2-1; with no DNA, the TCRdb D assignment of TRBD1 cannot be verified. Germline-derived CDR1 and CDR2 are MNHNY and SVGAGI (reference sequence). This CDR3 has 13 amino acids. The CDR3 protein is CASSSPRGNEQFF.

This CDR3 is CSVEPTPGYGYTF. V and J are TRBV29-1 and TRBJ1-2; checking the TCRdb D call of TRBD1 is not possible without DNA. CDR3 length: 13 residues. Germline V lookup: CDR1 SQVTM, CDR2 ANQGSEA. Based on the CDR3 plus reference TRBV29-1 and TRBJ1-2, the full variable domain is SAVISQKPSRDICQRGTSLTIQCQVDSQVTMMFWYRQQPGQSLTLIATANQGSEATYESGFVIDKFPISRPNLTFSTLTVSNMSPEDSSIYLCSVEPTPGYGYTFGSGTRLTVV.